The next 17 T cell receptor beta chains were all read from a single sample in a study of immune heterogeneity within non-small cell lung tumors. TCR beta CDR3 amplification used multiplex PCR with 32 V and 13 J primers. TCRdb re-derived calls from the multiplex PCR reads in MiXCR, one entry per CDR3 protein. The table lists around 11,000 distinct CDR3 sequences, about a fifth of them singletons. At 550 to 600 ng per sample, bulk tumor genomic DNA provided the template. Spaced far apart, several biopsies were taken from each primary tumor during surgery. Enrolled patients presented with newly diagnosed, previously untreated non-small cell lung cancer and underwent curative surgery. The source material was lung tumor tissue. The source is a man in his fifties or sixties with non-small cell lung cancer.

In this sample, this clonotype turned up a few times. The V gene is TRBV18, the J gene TRBJ2-1; D possibly corresponds to TRBD1 (6 bases). Germline V CDR1 and CDR2: KGHSH, LQKENI. CDR3 length: 16 residues. The V gene lost 0 bases and the J gene lost 4 bases, with 13 bases spanning the gap. DNA for the CDR3: TGTGCCAGCTCACCACCGGGACACCCGACTTACAATGAGCAGTTCTTC. Amino acids: CASSPPGHPTYNEQFF. Full variable domain (outside the CDR3, taken from reference TRBV18 and TRBJ2-1): NAGVMQNPRHLVRRRGQEARLRCSPMKGHSHVYWYRQLPEEGLKFMVYLQKENIIDESGMPKERFSAEFPKEGPSILRIQQVVRGDSAAYFCASSPPGHPTYNEQFFGPGTRLTVL.

This clonotype is deemed medium-sized. The chain carries TRBV6-1 and TRBJ1-3; D is possibly TRBD1 (5 bases). CDR1 is MNHNS and CDR2 is SASEGT in the germline V gene. The V end was cut by 10 bases, the J end by 2 bases, with 12 bases between. The CDR3 loop spans 13 amino acids. The CDR3 loop is CANSGGAGNTIYF. The CDR3 DNA is TGTGCCAACTCGGGGGGGGCTGGAAACACCATATATTTT.

In its sample, this clonotype is medium-sized. The genes are TRBV2 and TRBJ2-7; TRBD1 matches at 8 bases. Germline V gene data show CDR1 as SNHLY and CDR2 as FYNNEI. Trimming at V came to 4 bases and at J to 1 base, leaving 6 bases not matched to a gene. The CDR3 spans 15 residues. The CDR3 is CASSGGQEVSYEQYF. CDR3 bases: TGTGCCAGCAGTGGGGGACAGGAGGTGTCCTACGAGCAGTACTTC. Looking up the rest from reference TRBV2 and TRBJ2-7 gives the full variable domain: EPEVTQTPSHQVTQMGQEVILRCVPISNHLYFYWYRQILGQKVEFLVSFYNNEISEKSEIFDDQFSVERPDGSNFTLKIRSTKLEDSAMYFCASSGGQEVSYEQYFGPGTRLTVT.

The chain carries TRBV7-6 and TRBJ2-3; D is ambiguous. V shed 6 bases and J shed 0 bases, with 16 bases lying between them. Germline values: CDR1 SGHVS, CDR2 FNYEAQ. The CDR3 contains 16 residues. The CDR3 DNA follows: TGTGCCAGCAGTCGGACCGATCTTACTAGCACAGATACGCAGTATTTT. It translates to CASSRTDLTSTDTQYF.

The V call is TRBV3-1, the J call TRBJ2-7; 12 bases line up with TRBD2. Germline loops: CDR1 LGHDT, CDR2 YNNKEL (reference sequence). This CDR3 comprises 16 residues. V lost 4 bases and J lost 1; bases outside the gene matches: 5. Written as DNA, the CDR3 is TGTGCCAGCAGCCCAGGACTAGCGGGGCTATCCTACGAGCAGTACTTC. It encodes CASSPGLAGLSYEQYF.

This clonotype rates as medium-sized. The chain uses TRBV6-6 and TRBJ2-7, with 9 nucleotides matching TRBD1. The CDR3 totals 15 residues. V was pared by 2 bases and J by 5 bases, with 7 bases of the junction left unmatched. Germline CDR1 MNHNY, CDR2 SVGAGI (reference sequence). DNA of the CDR3: TGTGCCAGCAGTTACACCGGGACAGGGTTGAACGAGCAGTACTTC. It is translated as CASSYTGTGLNEQYF.

This clonotype was found a few times. This chain links TRBV18 with TRBJ2-3; 10 positions agree with TRBD2. Per germline, CDR1 KGHSH and CDR2 LQKENI. J gave up 6 bases and V 3 bases, and 12 bases lay outside the gene matches. There are 17 residues in the CDR3. The CDR3 loop is CASSPPFSSGRDDTQYF. The CDR3 region has the DNA TGTGCCAGCTCACCCCCGTTCTCGAGCGGGAGGGACGATACGCAGTATTTT.

This clonotype is termed medium-sized. The rearrangement uses TRBV20-1 and TRBJ1-2; maybe TRBD1 (5 bases). V lost 5 bases and J 3 bases, leaving 16 bases between the germline ends. CDR1 is DFQATT and CDR2 is SNEGSKA in the germline V gene (reference sequence). CDR3 length equals 14 residues. As DNA, the CDR3 is TGCAGTGCTCCCCGGTTGTGGGGGGACTATGGCTACACCTTC. Translation gives CSAPRLWGDYGYTF.

In this sample, this clonotype is medium-sized. The chain has TRBV24-1 and TRBJ2-7; 10 nucleotides line up with TRBD1. Germline CDR1 is KGHDR and CDR2 is SFDVKD. V dropped 9 bases and J dropped 1; count of bases not matched to a gene: 5. The CDR3 totals 14 residues. The CDR3 here is CATPTGQGSYEQYF. In DNA form, the CDR3 reads TGTGCCACCCCCACGGGACAGGGGTCCTACGAGCAGTACTTC.

The table lists this clonotype with a few counts. The chain employs TRBV4-1 and TRBJ1-1; D perhaps matches TRBD1 (5 bases). The CDR3 contains 17 residues. The germline V gene has CDR1 MGHRA and CDR2 YSYEKL. V lost 4 bases and J 3 bases, leaving 21 bases between the germline ends. The CDR3 nucleotides read TGCGCCAGCAGCCCCAAGCCACAGGAGTTAGGGTACACTGAAGCTTTCTTT. Translating gives CASSPKPQELGYTEAFF.

Of note for this clonotype: One end of the junction varies from germline; a read error may be responsible. V is TRBV7-9 and J is TRBJ1-1; D gene ambiguous. CDR3 size: 14 residues. Germline values: CDR1 SEHNR, CDR2 FQNEAQ (reference sequence). CDR3 region: CASSSPAPNTETFF. The CDR3 nucleotides read TGTGCCAGCAGCTCCCCGGCACCGAACACTGAAACTTTCTTT.

The CDR3: CASGLGETQYF. In nucleotides, the CDR3 is TGTGCTAGTGGTTTGGGAGAGACCCAGTACTTC. The rearrangement joins TRBV12-5 to TRBJ2-5; no reliable D call. The germline gives CDR1 LGHNT, CDR2 FRNRAP. Trimming cost V 1 base and J 4 bases, with 1 base left between them. The CDR3 runs 11 residues.

This clonotype came up a few times. This chain joins TRBV28 and TRBJ2-2; D unclear. V lost 1 base, J lost 7 bases, and 10 bases lay in between. CDR1 is MDHEN, CDR2 SYDVKM, per germline. The CDR3 spans 14 residues. As DNA, the CDR3 is TGTGCCAGCAGTTTATTGAGTATTGGCGGGGAGCTGTTTTTT. Translation: CASSLLSIGGELFF.

The V gene is TRBV19, the J gene TRBJ2-2; perhaps TRBD1 as D (5 bases). Deletions cut 10 bases from V and 1 base from J, with 16 bases between. CDR3 length equals 15 residues. Germline-derived CDR1 and CDR2 are LNHDA and SQIVND (reference sequence). The CDR3 is CATCRTSMNTGELFF. CDR3 sequence (DNA): TGTGCCACATGCAGGACATCCATGAACACCGGGGAGCTGTTTTTT.

In regard to this clonotype: A read error may be the cause here, since a much bigger clone is one base away. The chain couples TRBV12-3 or TRBV12-4 to TRBJ1-5, with D possibly being TRBD1 (6 bases). This CDR3 comprises 16 residues. The CDR3 nucleotides read TGTGACAGCAGTTTGAAGGGAGGGGGTTGGAATCAGCCCCAGCATTTT. It is translated as CDSSLKGGGWNQPQHF.

This clonotype showed up just once. Mismatch with germline at one junction end may stem from a read error. The CDR3 DNA reads as TGTGCCAGCCGGGATCGGGCCAACAATGAGCATTTCTTC. It translates to CASRDRANNEHFF. The chain joins TRBV19 to TRBJ2-1, with D perhaps matching TRBD2 (5 bases). This CDR3 has 13 residues. CDR1 is LNHDA, CDR2 SQIVND, per germline (reference sequence). The full variable domain, with the rest looked up from reference TRBV19 and TRBJ2-1, is DGGITQSPKYLFRKEGQNVTLSCEQNLNHDAMYWYRQDPGQGLRLIYYSQIVNDFQKGDIAEGYSVSREKKESFPLTVTSAQKNPTAFYLCASRDRANNEHFFGPGTRLTVL.

The rearrangement links TRBV9 to TRBJ2-3; no reliable D call. V was clipped by 0 bases and J by 5 bases, with 10 bases between them. The CDR3 runs 14 residues. Germline CDR1 reads SGDLS; CDR2 reads YYNGEE. CDR3 residues: CASSVDMTKDTQYF. The CDR3 DNA reads as TGTGCCAGCAGCGTAGACATGACGAAAGATACGCAGTATTTT.